One and the same sample provided the 7 T cell receptor beta chains below, sequenced in a study of cytomegalovirus exposure and HLA in healthy donors. TCRdb's copy holds only in-frame clones and misses some; the assay was immunoSEQ multiplex PCR. The sample contains about 150,000 clones, less than 95% of which appear only once. Sequencing was carried out using PBMCs. Source of these receptors: a man aged 18-30 years in good health and CMV-seropositive.

The CDR3, as DNA: TGTGCCAGCTCAACTGGACAGATATATAGCAATCAGCCCCAGCATTTT. Translation: CASSTGQIYSNQPQHF. The chain combines TRBV18 with TRBJ1-5; a weak D match, TRBD1 (6 bases). Germline values: CDR1 KGHSH, CDR2 LQKENI. V gave up 5 bases and J gave up 0 bases, with 14 bases separating them. CDR3 length: 16 residues. The variable domain in full, with the rest retrieved from reference TRBV18 and TRBJ1-5, is NAGVMQNPRHLVRRRGQEARLRCSPMKGHSHVYWYRQLPEEGLKFMVYLQKENIIDESGMPKERFSAEFPKEGPSILRIQQVVRGDSAAYFCASSTGQIYSNQPQHFGDGTRLSIL.

The chain recombines TRBV30 with TRBJ2-3; 7 positions agree with TRBD1. This CDR3 has 15 residues. Losses at the gene ends were 3 bases for V and 2 bases for J; bases not matched to a gene: 8. Germline lookup yields CDR1 GTSNPN and CDR2 SVGIG (reference sequence). Here the CDR3 reads CAWSRTGALTDTQYF. The CDR3 DNA follows: TGTGCCTGGAGCCGAACAGGGGCCCTCACAGATACGCAGTATTTT.

The V gene is TRBV27, the J gene TRBJ2-1, with D possibly being TRBD2 (6 bases). The V gene lost 4 bases and the J gene lost 9 bases, with 13 bases spanning the gap. CDR1 MNHEY and CDR2 SMNVEV come from the germline V gene (reference sequence). This CDR3 contains 13 residues. CDR3 sequence reads: CASSSSGTPEQFF. The DNA of the CDR3 is TGTGCCAGCAGTTCTTCCGGGACTCCTGAGCAGTTCTTC.

The rearrangement joins TRBV11-2 to TRBJ2-3; maybe TRBD2 (5 bases). Trimming took 6 bases from V and 2 from J, leaving 21 bases between them. The germline CDR1 and CDR2 sequences are SGHAT and FQNNGV. This CDR3 is 17 amino acids long. The CDR3 region is CASSSTSVRLLTDTQYF. The CDR3 region has the DNA TGTGCCAGCAGTTCCACCTCCGTGAGACTACTCACAGATACGCAGTATTTT.

The chain carries TRBV7-8 and TRBJ2-6, with a weak D call TRBD1 (6 bases). The CDR3 is 17 amino acids. The V and J ends lost 1 base and 4 bases respectively, with 14 bases between them. Germline V CDR1 and CDR2: SGHVS, FQNEAQ. Here the CDR3 DNA reads TGTGCCAGCAGCTTAGATATCAGGGGAACCGGGGCCAACGTCCTGACTTTC. Protein product: CASSLDIRGTGANVLTF.

The chain recombines TRBV7-2 with TRBJ2-3, with 9 bases identical to TRBD2. The CDR3 extends over 15 amino acids. V shed 1 base, J shed 5 bases, and the junction held 4 bases outside the gene matches. Germline CDR1 is SGHTA and CDR2 is FQGNSA. CDR3 amino acids: CASSLGLAEGDTQYF. CDR3 bases: TGTGCCAGCAGCTTAGGACTAGCGGAGGGAGATACGCAGTATTTT.

The CDR3 nucleotides are TGTGCCAGCCTAGGGACTAGCGGAAACTACGAGCAGTACTTC. This codes for CASLGTSGNYEQYF. This chain connects TRBV28 to TRBJ2-7; 11 bases fit TRBD2. The CDR3 has 14 amino acids. The V gene end was trimmed by 8 bases and the J gene end by 3 bases; junction bases not matched to a gene: 6. Per germline, CDR1 MDHEN and CDR2 SYDVKM. Full variable domain (missing parts from reference TRBV28 and TRBJ2-7): DVKVTQSSRYLVKRTGEKVFLECVQDMDHENMFWYRQDPGLGLRLIYFSYDVKMKEKGDIPEGYSVSREKKERFSLILESASTNQTSMYLCASLGTSGNYEQYFGPGTRLTVT.